The clone carrying this TCR beta chain was counted between two and nine times. Its specificity is unknown. This sample was included in a study of neoadjuvant nivolumab and ipilimumab in lung cancer. Points from the study as a whole: Only a single major-pathologic-response sample was available for clonality analysis. TCR richness and clonality were higher in tumors than adjacent uninvolved lung. Resected-tumor TCR richness correlated positively with pretherapy blood richness.

J gave up 3 bases and V 2 bases, and 1 base lay outside the gene matches. This CDR3 has 15 amino acids. Per the germline V gene, CDR1 is WNHNN and CDR2 is SYGVQD (reference sequence). Clones were sequenced by immunoSEQ multiplex PCR, and TCRdb holds only the in-frame ones, with some missing. The sample shows some 38,000 clones, roughly 89% of them seen only once. The specimen was peripheral blood, collected before neoadjuvant nivolumab, alone or with ipilimumab. The chain employs TRBV10-1 and TRBJ2-2; 9 bases agree with TRBD1. This clonotype originated in an adult with non-small cell lung cancer. DNA of the CDR3: TGCGCCAGCAGTGAGGGGGACAGGGACACCGGGGAGCTGTTTTTT. This gives the protein CASSEGDRDTGELFF.